Listed here is a single T cell receptor beta chain. Sequenced by immunoSEQ multiplex PCR; TCRdb stores in-frame clones only, minus some. The data show around 100,000 clones, with about nine tenths seen just once and 17% held by the top ten. This sample was included in a study of blood T cell repertoires in COVID-19. Study-level background: Collection of acute and convalescent COVID-19 samples took place in the United States, Italy and Spain. From T cells, B-cell-depleted T cells, or PBMCs came the material, which was cDNA or gDNA.

The source is a woman of 80 years or more in a cohort sampled during active COVID-19. The sequenced sample was peripheral blood.

DNA of the CDR3: TGTGCCAGCAGCTTGGTAGGTGGAGAGGGCTACACCTTC. Residues: CASSLVGGEGYTF. The chain recombines TRBV5-5 with TRBJ1-2; D is unclear. In germline, CDR1 is SGHKS, CDR2 YYEKEE (reference sequence). This CDR3 is built from 13 residues. Trimming pared 0 bases from V and 8 bases from J, leaving 11 bases between.